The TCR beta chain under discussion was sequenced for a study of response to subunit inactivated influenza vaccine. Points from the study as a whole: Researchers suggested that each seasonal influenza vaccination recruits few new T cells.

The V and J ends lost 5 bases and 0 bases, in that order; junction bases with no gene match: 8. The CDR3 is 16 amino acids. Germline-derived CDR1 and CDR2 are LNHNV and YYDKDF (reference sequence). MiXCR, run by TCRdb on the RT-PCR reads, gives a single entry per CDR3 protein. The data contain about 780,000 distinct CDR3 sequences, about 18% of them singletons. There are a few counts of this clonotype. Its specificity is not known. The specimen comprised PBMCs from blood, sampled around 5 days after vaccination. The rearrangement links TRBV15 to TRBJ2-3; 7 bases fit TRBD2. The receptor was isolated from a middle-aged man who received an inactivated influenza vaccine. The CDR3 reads CATSVRLAASTDTQYF. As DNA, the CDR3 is TGTGCCACCAGCGTTAGACTAGCAGCTAGCACAGATACGCAGTATTTT. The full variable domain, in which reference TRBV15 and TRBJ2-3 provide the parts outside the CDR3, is DAMVIQNPRYQVTQFGKPVTLSCSQTLNHNVMYWYQQKSSQAPKLLFHYYDKDFNNEADTPDNFQSRRPNTSFCFLDIRSPGLGDTAMYLCATSVRLAASTDTQYFGPGTRLTVL.